The present entry profiles one T cell receptor beta chain with its context. One end of the junction is discordant with germline, which a read error may explain. In the original analysis: From reference gene primer amplification, estimates of nucleated cell counts were derived. TCRdb keeps only in-frame clones here, not all; method: immunoSEQ multiplex PCR. V and J calls and clone size are copied from that table; D and trimming were computed from the DNA. The sample lists about 87,000 clones; around 90% were seen once. The record originates from a study of blood T cell repertoires in COVID-19. The overall study: Samples came from the United States, Italy and Spain, spanning acute and convalescent COVID-19. Sample material is recorded as cDNA or gDNA derived from T cells, B-cell-depleted T cells, or PBMCs.

Germline V gene sequence: CDR1 SSHAT, CDR2 FNYEAQ (reference sequence). The CDR3 sequence is 16 residues long. The chain is built from TRBV7-7 and TRBJ2-7, with TRBD2 as a possible D gene (5 bases). Sequencing used peripheral blood. The sequence was collected from a woman of 80 years or more with acute or convalescent COVID-19. CDR3 in amino acids: CASSQEVSLSSYEQYF. The CDR3 coding sequence is TGTGCTAGCAGCCAGGAGGTAAGCCTAAGCTCCTACGAGCAGTACTTC. The entire variable domain, with the rest obtained from reference TRBV7-7 and TRBJ2-7, is as follows: GAGVSQSPRYKVTKRGQDVTLRCDPISSHATLYWYQQALGQGPEFLTYFNYEAQPDKSGLPSDRFSAERPEGSISTLTIQRTEQRDSAMYRCASSQEVSLSSYEQYFGPGTRLTVT.